These T cell receptor beta chains were read from a single sample in a study of cytomegalovirus exposure and HLA in healthy donors. Method: immunoSEQ multiplex PCR; TCRdb's copy keeps in-frame clones and lacks some. The data show 100,000 to 150,000 clones, roughly 82% seen once. The sample comprised PBMCs. The receptors were gathered from a woman between 35 and 50 years old in good health and CMV-seropositive. The CDR3 runs from the conserved cysteine through the conserved F or W. The D gene is left open where the match is weak. Not every row has a clone size; where given, it reads once, few, many or a size class.

cdr3_nt: TGTGCCAGCAGTGAAGGGACAGGGGGGCTAGTAGGGATTCGGGAGACCCAGTACTTC
cdr3_aa: CASSEGTGGLVGIRETQYF
clone_size: .
v_call: TRBV6-4
j_call: TRBJ2-5
d_call: TRBD1

cdr3_nt: TGTGCCAGCAGTGATTTGACTAGCGGGAGCTACGAGCAGTACTTC
cdr3_aa: CASSDLTSGSYEQYF
clone_size: .
v_call: TRBV6-1
j_call: TRBJ2-7
d_call: TRBD2

cdr3_nt: TGTGCCATCAGTGATATCTCGGGAGGGGACGGAGAGACCCAGTACTTC
cdr3_aa: CAISDISGGDGETQYF
clone_size: few
v_call: TRBV10-3
j_call: TRBJ2-5
d_call: TRBD2

cdr3_nt: TGTGCCTGGAACCCCGGGACAGGGAACAATGAGCAGTTCTTC
cdr3_aa: CAWNPGTGNNEQFF
clone_size: few
v_call: TRBV30
j_call: TRBJ2-1
d_call: TRBD1

cdr3_nt: TGTGCCAGCAGCCTGGACCGCAGTGGCTACACCTTC
cdr3_aa: CASSLDRSGYTF
clone_size: .
v_call: TRBV5-6
j_call: TRBJ1-2
d_call: .

cdr3_nt: TGTGCCAGCAGCTTGGGAGGGACAATCTTGGATAGCAATCAGCCCCAGCATTTT
cdr3_aa: CASSLGGTILDSNQPQHF
clone_size: .
v_call: TRBV5-6
j_call: TRBJ1-5
d_call: .

cdr3_nt: TGTGCCAGCAGCTTGGTGGGGACAACCAATGAAAAACTGTTTTTT
cdr3_aa: CASSLVGTTNEKLFF
clone_size: .
v_call: TRBV5-4
j_call: TRBJ1-4
d_call: .

cdr3_nt: TGTGCCACCCTGACGGTACGGGGTGTGGAGACCCAGTACTTC
cdr3_aa: CATLTVRGVETQYF
clone_size: .
v_call: TRBV6-6
j_call: TRBJ2-5
d_call: .

cdr3_nt: TGTGCCAGCGGTGCGGGGGGCGCGGGCAATCAGCCCCAGCATTTT
cdr3_aa: CASGAGGAGNQPQHF
clone_size: .
v_call: TRBV28
j_call: TRBJ1-5
d_call: .

cdr3_nt: TGTGCCAGCAGCTATGGACTAGCGGGAGGTGCCTTTTGGGATGAGCAGTTCTTC
cdr3_aa: CASSYGLAGGAFWDEQFF
clone_size: .
v_call: TRBV5-5
j_call: TRBJ2-1
d_call: TRBD2

cdr3_nt: TGTGCCAGCCGTCGCTTCCCGAGCTCTGGAAACACCATATATTTT
cdr3_aa: CASRRFPSSGNTIYF
clone_size: .
v_call: TRBV6-6
j_call: TRBJ1-3
d_call: .

cdr3_nt: TGCAGCGTTGAGACTAGCGGATCCTACGAGCAGTACTTC
cdr3_aa: CSVETSGSYEQYF
clone_size: once
v_call: TRBV29-1
j_call: TRBJ2-7
d_call: TRBD2

cdr3_nt: TGTGCCAGCAGCTTGCAACAAACCTCCTACAATGAGCAGTTCTTC
cdr3_aa: CASSLQQTSYNEQFF
clone_size: .
v_call: TRBV5-4
j_call: TRBJ2-1
d_call: .

cdr3_nt: TGTGCCAGCAGTTTGTACCGGCCGGGGGAAAAACTGTTTTTT
cdr3_aa: CASSLYRPGEKLFF
clone_size: .
v_call: TRBV28
j_call: TRBJ1-4
d_call: .

cdr3_nt: TGTGCCAGCAGCTTCCGACAGGCTACCCCTGGGGCCAACGTCCTGACTTTC
cdr3_aa: CASSFRQATPGANVLTF
clone_size: .
v_call: TRBV14
j_call: TRBJ2-6
d_call: .

cdr3_nt: TGTGCCAGCACCCGCAGGGAGGGAGAGACCCAGTACTTC
cdr3_aa: CASTRREGETQYF
clone_size: .
v_call: TRBV7-8
j_call: TRBJ2-5
d_call: TRBD2

cdr3_nt: TGTGCCAGCAGTTACTCCCGGGGGAAGAATGAGCAGTTCTTC
cdr3_aa: CASSYSRGKNEQFF
clone_size: .
v_call: TRBV6-5
j_call: TRBJ2-1
d_call: .

cdr3_nt: TGTGCCAGCAGCGTAGGATGGGACAGGCTCTATGGCTACACCTTC
cdr3_aa: CASSVGWDRLYGYTF
clone_size: once
v_call: TRBV9
j_call: TRBJ1-2
d_call: TRBD1

cdr3_nt: TGTGCCAGTAGTATAGACGGAGGGGTTGCTGCCTACGAGCAGTACTTC
cdr3_aa: CASSIDGGVAAYEQYF
clone_size: .
v_call: TRBV19
j_call: TRBJ2-7
d_call: .

cdr3_nt: TGTGCCAGCAGCCCACCGGGACAGGGGAGGACAGATACGCAGTATTTT
cdr3_aa: CASSPPGQGRTDTQYF
clone_size: few
v_call: TRBV5-6
j_call: TRBJ2-3
d_call: TRBD1

cdr3_nt: TGTGCCAGCAGCTTAGCGCGGAGGGTCGATACGCAGTATTTT
cdr3_aa: CASSLARRVDTQYF
clone_size: .
v_call: TRBV7-8
j_call: TRBJ2-3
d_call: .

cdr3_nt: TGTGCCAGCAGTTTAAGGGCAGGGCCCCTTTACGAGCAGTACTTC
cdr3_aa: CASSLRAGPLYEQYF
clone_size: .
v_call: TRBV28
j_call: TRBJ2-7
d_call: .

cdr3_nt: TGTGCCAGCAGCTCGTCCCGGACTCCGAACACTGAAGCTTTCTTT
cdr3_aa: CASSSSRTPNTEAFF
clone_size: .
v_call: TRBV7-9
j_call: TRBJ1-1
d_call: .

cdr3_nt: TGTGCCAGCAGCCCCGACAGGCGCTCTGGAAACACCATATATTTT
cdr3_aa: CASSPDRRSGNTIYF
clone_size: .
v_call: TRBV5-4
j_call: TRBJ1-3
d_call: .

cdr3_nt: TGTGCCAGCAAGGAGCTTCGGGGCAATCAGCCCCAGCATTTT
cdr3_aa: CASKELRGNQPQHF
clone_size: .
v_call: TRBV27
j_call: TRBJ1-5
d_call: .

cdr3_nt: TGCGCCAGCAGCCAAGAATTCGGGGTATTGGAAGCTTTCTTT
cdr3_aa: CASSQEFGVLEAFF
clone_size: many
v_call: TRBV4-1
j_call: TRBJ1-1
d_call: .

cdr3_nt: TGCGCCAGCAGCCAACTGGCAGGGTCCTACAATGAGCAGTTCTTC
cdr3_aa: CASSQLAGSYNEQFF
clone_size: .
v_call: TRBV4-1
j_call: TRBJ2-1
d_call: .

cdr3_nt: TGTGCCAGCTCGACAGGCGGGAATGAGCAGTTCTTC
cdr3_aa: CASSTGGNEQFF
clone_size: .
v_call: TRBV7-8
j_call: TRBJ2-1
d_call: .

cdr3_nt: TGTGCCACCAGTCGTGGGGCGGAAAACACCATATATTTT
cdr3_aa: CATSRGAENTIYF
clone_size: .
v_call: TRBV15
j_call: TRBJ1-3
d_call: .

cdr3_nt: TGTGCCAGCAGTTTCGGGACAGGGTACGAGCAGTACTTC
cdr3_aa: CASSFGTGYEQYF
clone_size: .
v_call: TRBV6-6
j_call: TRBJ2-7
d_call: TRBD1

cdr3_nt: TGTGCCAGCAGCGTGACTAGCGGGAGAGCCGGGACCCAGTACTTC
cdr3_aa: CASSVTSGRAGTQYF
clone_size: .
v_call: TRBV7-2
j_call: TRBJ2-5
d_call: TRBD2

cdr3_nt: TGTGCCAGCAGCTTCTCCGGTGGGAGGGCCTACGAGCAGTACTTC
cdr3_aa: CASSFSGGRAYEQYF
clone_size: .
v_call: TRBV7-2
j_call: TRBJ2-7
d_call: TRBD2

cdr3_nt: TGTGCCAGCAGCTTTTATCAGGGGGTGAACACCGGGGAGCTGTTTTTT
cdr3_aa: CASSFYQGVNTGELFF
clone_size: .
v_call: TRBV7-9
j_call: TRBJ2-2
d_call: TRBD1

cdr3_nt: TGTGCCAGCAGTAAGTCAGGGGGAGTCTCCTACGAGCAGTACTTC
cdr3_aa: CASSKSGGVSYEQYF
clone_size: .
v_call: TRBV2
j_call: TRBJ2-7
d_call: TRBD1

cdr3_nt: TGTGCCAGTAAAGCCACATCAGGGGGGTTGAACGGGGAGCTGTTTTTT
cdr3_aa: CASKATSGGLNGELFF
clone_size: few
v_call: TRBV19
j_call: TRBJ2-2
d_call: .

cdr3_nt: TGCGCCAGCAGCCCCACAGCGGGGACTCGGAATTCACCCCTCCACTTT
cdr3_aa: CASSPTAGTRNSPLHF
clone_size: .
v_call: TRBV5-1
j_call: TRBJ1-6
d_call: .

cdr3_nt: TGTGCCAGCAGCCACCCAGGGACTCCAGGGGGCTACACCTTC
cdr3_aa: CASSHPGTPGGYTF
clone_size: .
v_call: TRBV7-2
j_call: TRBJ1-2
d_call: .

cdr3_nt: TGTGCCAGCAATGGACGGAGGCAAAACTATGGCTACACCTTC
cdr3_aa: CASNGRRQNYGYTF
clone_size: .
v_call: TRBV2
j_call: TRBJ1-2
d_call: .

cdr3_nt: TGTGCCAGCAGCGAAAGGGGAGGGGGAGGCTCTGGGGCCAACGTCCTGACTTTC
cdr3_aa: CASSERGGGGSGANVLTF
clone_size: .
v_call: TRBV28
j_call: TRBJ2-6
d_call: .

cdr3_nt: TGTGCCAGCAGTTACGACAAGGAGGGGGAGACCCAGTACTTC
cdr3_aa: CASSYDKEGETQYF
clone_size: few
v_call: TRBV6-9
j_call: TRBJ2-5
d_call: .

cdr3_nt: TGTGCCAGCAGGGGACAGGGGACGGCTTTCTTT
cdr3_aa: CASRGQGTAFF
clone_size: .
v_call: TRBV2
j_call: TRBJ1-1
d_call: TRBD1

cdr3_nt: TGTGCCAGTAGACTTGACAGGGGCGGGGATCAGCCCCAGCATTTT
cdr3_aa: CASRLDRGGDQPQHF
clone_size: .
v_call: TRBV19
j_call: TRBJ1-5
d_call: TRBD1

cdr3_nt: TGTGCCAGCAGCTCCCCTAGCGGTCCCTACGAGCAGTACTTC
cdr3_aa: CASSSPSGPYEQYF
clone_size: .
v_call: TRBV11-2
j_call: TRBJ2-7
d_call: TRBD2